This T cell receptor delta chain was obtained from a study of gamma delta lymphoproliferative disorders and STAT genes. Study observations and caveats: Patient gamma repertoires clustered apart from healthy controls; delta did not.

The CDR3 runs 18 residues. Per the germline V gene, CDR1 is GEAIGNYY and CDR2 is EKD. TCRdb fed the multiplex PCR reads to CATT. The data show approximately 1,200 delta-chain clones, about 1.8% seen once. PBMCs from patients and controls supplied the genomic DNA for sequencing. Concerning this clone: Its target is unknown. TCRdb's listed protein matches a much larger clone and diverges from this DNA's translation at residue 3, likely through a read error; the protein shown comes from the DNA. The same CDR3 can be traced to other DNA sequences in this sample.

This clonotype was sampled from a human donor in good health. The chain recombines TRDV2 with TRDJ3; weak D call: TRDD3 (5 bases). The sample comprised blood. In DNA, the CDR3 is TGTGCCCGTCCATCGGTTGGGGTAAGCTCCTGGGACACTCGACAGATGTTTTTC. This gives the protein CARPSVGVSSWDTRQMFF.